This entry features one T cell receptor (beta chain) sequence. What it recognizes is unknown. This sample is part of a study of T cell repertoires in cytomegalovirus infection. Turning to the study itself: In the study, CMV epitopes included recently identified HLA-C-restricted and well-studied HLA-B-restricted ones. It can be stated that public TCR beta signatures indicated CMV infection as well as a matching HLA type. The study's findings and limits: HLA-C-restricted CMV-specific TCR beta clonotypes prevailed in the ex vivo response.

TCRdb re-called the reads through MiXCR, storing one row per CDR3 protein. The table shows about 770,000 distinct CDR3 sequences, with roughly 29% occurring only once. This CDR3 is 13 amino acids long. CDR1 and CDR2 (germline): DFQATT, SNEGSKA (reference sequence). Unmatched junction bases numbered 1, after V lost 5 bases and J lost 1 base. This TCR came from a human donor in good health (CMV status not recorded). Some clones in this sample may be carry-over from other donors' samples. This specimen consisted of cultured CD8+ T cells from PBMCs, obtained from culture after CMV antigen stimulation. The chain uses TRBV20-1 and TRBJ1-1; TRBD1 aligns across 10 bases. The CDR3 reads CSAWTGGNTEAFF. As DNA, the CDR3 is TGCAGTGCTTGGACAGGGGGGAACACTGAAGCTTTCTTT.